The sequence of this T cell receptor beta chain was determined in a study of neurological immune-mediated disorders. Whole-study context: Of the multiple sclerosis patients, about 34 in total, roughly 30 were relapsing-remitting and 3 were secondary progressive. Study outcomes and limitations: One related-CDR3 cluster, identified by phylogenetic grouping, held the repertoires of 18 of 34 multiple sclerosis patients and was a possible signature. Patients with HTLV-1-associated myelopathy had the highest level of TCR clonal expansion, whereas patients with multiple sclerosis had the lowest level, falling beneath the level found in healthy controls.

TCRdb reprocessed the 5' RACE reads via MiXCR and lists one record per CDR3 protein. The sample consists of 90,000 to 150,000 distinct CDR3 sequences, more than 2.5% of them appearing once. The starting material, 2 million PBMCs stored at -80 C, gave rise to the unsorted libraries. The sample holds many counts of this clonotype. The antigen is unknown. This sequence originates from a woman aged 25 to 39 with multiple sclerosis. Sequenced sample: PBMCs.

The CDR3 loop reads CASSLDSRVTPLHF. The CDR3 coding sequence is TGTGCCAGCAGCTTAGATTCCCGCGTGACACCCCTCCACTTT. J is TRBJ1-6 and V is TRBV7-2; D unclear. V gave up 1 base and J gave up 11 bases, with 12 bases separating them. Germline CDR1 and CDR2: SGHTA and FQGNSA. This CDR3 comprises 14 residues.